Detailed here is one T cell receptor beta chain. The antigen remains undetermined. This entry belongs to a study of cytomegalovirus exposure and HLA in healthy donors. Findings and caveats of the study: Association of a missense DCLRE1C variant with TCR beta V- and J-gene trimming was reported in a later analysis. Excluded: some indistinguishable V segments such as TRBV6-2 and TRBV6-3.

This CDR3 contains 15 residues. Looked up from germline, CDR1 is PRHDT and CDR2 is FYEKMQ (reference sequence). The trim removed 5 bases at V and 2 bases at J, leaving 3 bases unmatched. PCR employed 60 Vbeta and 13 Jbeta primers. Only in-frame clones appear in the TCRdb table, and some are missing; sequencing was by immunoSEQ multiplex PCR. The sample consists of approximately 46,000 clones, approximately 65% of them appearing once. Sequencing was performed on PBMCs. The TCR originated in a man aged 30-40 years in good health and CMV-seronegative. The chain couples TRBV13 to TRBJ2-1; 10 bases fit TRBD2. CDR3 nucleotides: TGTGCCAGCAGCACTAGCGGGAAGCCCTACAATGAGCAGTTCTTC. This codes for CASSTSGKPYNEQFF.